The source of this TCR beta chain is a study of control samples from healthy donors and cancer patients. TCRdb's copy holds only in-frame clones and misses some; the assay was immunoSEQ multiplex PCR. The sample yields approximately 26,000 clones, roughly 80% seen once. This CDR3 has 15 residues. The germline CDR1 and CDR2 sequences are MGHDK and SYGVNS. Trimming removed 1 base from V and 8 bases from J, with 14 bases in between. This clonotype was sampled from a man aged 60 to 75 with colorectal cancer. Input material: PBMCs. This chain joins TRBV25-1 and TRBJ1-4; tentatively, D is TRBD1 (5 bases). The CDR3 DNA follows: TGTGCCAGCAGTGAATTTGGACAATTCAGGGAAAAACTGTTTTTT. The encoded protein is CASSEFGQFREKLFF.